This T cell receptor beta chain derives from a study of monozygotic twins with inflammatory bowel disease. Overall study findings and caveats: Telling different T cell subtypes apart from each other was not possible.

Per the germline V gene, CDR1 is SGHTA and CDR2 is FQGNSA. The CDR3 extends over 14 amino acids. TCRdb re-analyzed the 5' RACE reads; it lists each CDR3 protein once, without DNA. This table lists approximately 340,000 distinct CDR3 sequences. Comment on this clonotype: The antigen remains undetermined.

Sequenced sample: blood. The sequence was collected from a human donor with ulcerative colitis or Crohn's disease, or a healthy co-twin of an affected twin (not recorded which). The V and J genes are TRBV7-2 and TRBJ1-4; the D call from TCRdb, TRBD1, cannot be confirmed without DNA. CDR3 in amino acids: CASSLDLGDEKLFF.